Listed below are T cell receptor beta chains from one sample, sequenced in a study of blood T cell repertoires in COVID-19. Only in-frame clones appear in the TCRdb table, and some are missing; sequencing was by immunoSEQ multiplex PCR. The table lists about 200,000 clones, around 84% of them singletons, with around 13% in the top ten. The sample consisted of peripheral blood. The receptors shown here come from a human donor in a cohort sampled during active COVID-19. CDR3s leave out the opening cysteine and the closing phenylalanine or tryptophan.

j_gene,v_gene,CDR3aa
TRBJ2-7,TRBV3-1/TRBV3-2,ASSQRGRESEQY
TRBJ2-7,TRBV6-2/TRBV6-3,ASNPWASGTYEQY
TRBJ2-1,TRBV30,AWSRDFSSYNEQF
TRBJ2-1,TRBV9,ASSLGGSGSGEQF
TRBJ1-1,TRBV28,ASRNRGNTEAF
TRBJ2-1,TRBV5-1,ASGVGLAGSYNEQF
TRBJ2-7,TRBV28,ASRGPNSYEQY
TRBJ1-5,TRBV5-5,ASSWGWEAEVWNQPQH
TRBJ1-5,TRBV5-6,ASSLGTANQPQH
TRBJ2-1,TRBV7-9,ASSIGSSYNEQF
TRBJ2-5,TRBV29-1,SVRDRGSSETQY
TRBJ2-1,TRBV4-2,ASSRGLSSGSYNEQF
TRBJ1-5,TRBV19,ASKGVYSNQPQH
TRBJ2-7,TRBV18,ASSQENTPGEQY
TRBJ2-5,TRBV2,ASPRLTGGETQY
TRBJ2-3,TRBV19,ASSIGRVEPGLPSPTDTQY
TRBJ2-3,TRBV5-1,ASSRGDSTDTQY
TRBJ2-3,TRBV2,ATGGVTDTQY
TRBJ2-1,TRBV6-1,ASSARGGRADNEQF
TRBJ1-6,TRBV14,ASSQERAGFSPLH
TRBJ2-5,TRBV7-8,ASSLRAGVATQY
TRBJ2-5,TRBV11-1,ASSPGDFAQETQY
TRBJ2-4,TRBV27,ASSFGRAKNIQY
TRBJ2-7,TRBV4-1,ASSLPGQGAYEQY
TRBJ2-1,TRBV5-4,ASSHGREYWNEQF
TRBJ2-7,TRBV28,ASSQLAAYEQY
TRBJ1-1,TRBV7-9,ASSGAPGTGGLNTEAF
TRBJ2-1,TRBV9,ASSGTSGYGSYNEQF
TRBJ2-1,TRBV9,ASSPASGAYNEQF
TRBJ2-2,TRBV11-2,ASSFTRTNPGELF
TRBJ1-6,TRBV3-1/TRBV3-2,ASSTPGPLH
TRBJ2-7,TRBV6-5,ASSYHRDRGSYEQY
TRBJ2-7,TRBV7-9,ASSKSSGRARGGTHYEQY
TRBJ2-1,TRBV28,ASNEAGTNNEQF
TRBJ2-7,TRBV5-4,ASSLPDGTSGSYEQY
TRBJ1-5,TRBV19,ASSMGREQPQH
TRBJ2-1,TRBV6-2/TRBV6-3,ASSYQDGDGGNEQF
TRBJ2-5,TRBV3-1/TRBV3-2,ASSQGVHSQETQY
TRBJ2-1,TRBV4-1,ASSLQGRERDEQF
TRBJ2-2,TRBV30,AWQVGGSVTGELF
TRBJ2-1,TRBV11-3,ASWPSGRSYNEQF
TRBJ2-1,TRBV2,ASRQTSGSYNEQF
TRBJ1-1,TRBV15,ATSRDTMNTEAF
TRBJ1-1,TRBV3-1/TRBV3-2,ASSQGNRAFEAF
TRBJ2-1,TRBV27,ASSLLPHVSSYNEQF
TRBJ2-7,TRBV5-6,ASSLASGKEQY
TRBJ2-6,TRBV19,ASSPTGNGANVLT
TRBJ1-2,TRBV7-9,ASSSGQGAQGYT
TRBJ1-3,TRBV27,ASADRRSGNTIY
TRBJ1-1,TRBV5-4,ASSLGRGVPEAF
TRBJ1-1,TRBV28,ASTFFRGNTEAF
TRBJ2-5,TRBV4-1,ASSRNPGLAGAEAQY